These T cell receptor beta chains were read from a single sample in a study of blood T cell repertoires in COVID-19. The method was immunoSEQ multiplex PCR; TCRdb's version includes in-frame clones alone and lacks a portion of them. Of about 100,000 clones listed, about 92% are singletons. Sequenced: peripheral blood. Source of these receptors: a man aged 50 or older with active COVID-19. CDR3s include the opening cysteine and the closing phenylalanine or tryptophan. D genes are given only for firm matches. The listing skips clone size in some rows; elsewhere it reads once, few, many or a size class.

J gene: TRBJ1-2; clone size: -; D gene: TRBD1; V gene: TRBV2; CDR3 protein: CASSEGGRQGGYGYTF; CDR3 DNA: TGTGCCAGCAGTGAAGGAGGGAGACAGGGGGGCTATGGCTACACCTTC
J gene: TRBJ2-1; clone size: -; D gene: -; V gene: TRBV4-1; CDR3 protein: CASSQDFGLAKNEQFF; CDR3 DNA: TGCGCCAGCAGCCAAGATTTTGGCCTAGCTAAAAATGAGCAGTTCTTC
J gene: TRBJ1-3; clone size: few; D gene: -; V gene: TRBV5-1; CDR3 protein: CASSLDPGEFGNTIYF; CDR3 DNA: TGCGCCAGCAGCTTGGATCCAGGGGAATTTGGAAACACCATATATTTT
J gene: TRBJ1-5; clone size: few; D gene: -; V gene: TRBV28; CDR3 protein: CASSSRGWRQINQPQHF; CDR3 DNA: TGTGCCAGCAGTTCCCGGGGGTGGAGGCAGATCAATCAGCCCCAGCATTTT
J gene: TRBJ2-3; clone size: -; D gene: TRBD2; V gene: TRBV5-1; CDR3 protein: CASSLGLAGARTDTQYF; CDR3 DNA: TGCGCCAGCAGCTTGGGACTAGCGGGAGCCCGCACAGATACGCAGTATTTT
J gene: TRBJ1-4; clone size: -; D gene: TRBD1; V gene: TRBV5-1; CDR3 protein: CASSRAPGQVNEKLFF; CDR3 DNA: TGCGCCAGCAGCAGAGCCCCGGGACAGGTTAATGAAAAACTGTTTTTT
J gene: TRBJ2-1; clone size: -; D gene: TRBD2; V gene: TRBV7-2; CDR3 protein: CASSLDSGLAGFDEQFF; CDR3 DNA: TGTGCCAGCAGCTTGGATTCGGGACTAGCGGGATTCGATGAGCAGTTCTTC
J gene: TRBJ1-1; clone size: -; D gene: TRBD1; V gene: TRBV6-4; CDR3 protein: CAIFHGTGCSEAFF; CDR3 DNA: TGTGCCATCTTCCACGGGACAGGGTGTAGTGAAGCTTTCTTT
J gene: TRBJ1-2; clone size: -; D gene: -; V gene: TRBV2; CDR3 protein: CASSPDSLGYGYTF; CDR3 DNA: TGTGCCAGCAGCCCGGACAGCTTGGGATATGGCTACACCTTC
J gene: TRBJ1-2; clone size: -; D gene: -; V gene: TRBV30; CDR3 protein: CAWNQGNYGYTF; CDR3 DNA: TGTGCCTGGAATCAGGGGAACTATGGCTACACCTTC
J gene: TRBJ2-4; clone size: -; D gene: -; V gene: TRBV7-2; CDR3 protein: CASSPGLAKNIQYF; CDR3 DNA: TGTGCCAGCAGCCCCGGACTAGCCAAAAACATTCAGTACTTC
J gene: TRBJ1-5; clone size: -; D gene: -; V gene: TRBV28; CDR3 protein: CASSFGAGVRASPQHF; CDR3 DNA: TGTGCCAGCAGTTTTGGGGCGGGGGTACGTGCCTCGCCCCAGCATTTT
J gene: TRBJ2-5; clone size: once; D gene: -; V gene: TRBV18; CDR3 protein: CASSPPEETQYF; CDR3 DNA: TGTGCCAGCTCACCACCGGAGGAGACCCAGTACTTC
J gene: TRBJ2-1; clone size: -; D gene: TRBD2; V gene: TRBV11-3; CDR3 protein: CAKRSGISSYNEQFF; CDR3 DNA: TGTGCCAAAAGAAGCGGGATTAGCTCCTACAATGAGCAGTTCTTC
J gene: TRBJ2-1; clone size: -; D gene: TRBD1; V gene: TRBV7-8; CDR3 protein: CASSLEQGLVPNEQFF; CDR3 DNA: TGTGCCAGCAGCTTAGAACAGGGGCTCGTCCCGAATGAGCAGTTCTTC
J gene: TRBJ2-3; clone size: -; D gene: -; V gene: TRBV9; CDR3 protein: CASSVEGGTGDTQYF; CDR3 DNA: TGTGCCAGCAGCGTAGAGGGCGGGACTGGTGATACGCAGTATTTT
J gene: TRBJ2-7; clone size: -; D gene: TRBD1; V gene: TRBV6-5; CDR3 protein: CASKTGGYEQYF; CDR3 DNA: TGTGCCAGCAAGACAGGGGGCTACGAGCAGTACTTC
J gene: TRBJ2-3; clone size: -; D gene: TRBD2; V gene: TRBV28; CDR3 protein: CASSFGTRSGNTDTQYF; CDR3 DNA: TGTGCCAGCAGTTTTGGGACACGTAGCGGGAATACAGATACGCAGTATTTT
J gene: TRBJ1-2; clone size: -; D gene: -; V gene: TRBV13; CDR3 protein: CASSSAVAEGYTF; CDR3 DNA: TGTGCCAGCAGCTCGGCAGTTGCGGAAGGCTACACCTTC
J gene: TRBJ2-7; clone size: -; D gene: TRBD1; V gene: TRBV29-1; CDR3 protein: CSGDRAPRPGQYF; CDR3 DNA: TGCAGCGGTGACAGGGCCCCTCGACCCGGGCAGTACTTC
J gene: TRBJ1-2; clone size: -; D gene: -; V gene: TRBV30; CDR3 protein: CAWGELGVGYTF; CDR3 DNA: TGTGCCTGGGGAGAATTAGGGGTTGGCTACACCTTC
J gene: TRBJ1-1; clone size: -; D gene: TRBD1; V gene: TRBV2; CDR3 protein: CASARQGAHTEAFF; CDR3 DNA: TGTGCCAGCGCACGACAGGGGGCTCATACTGAAGCTTTCTTT
J gene: TRBJ1-1; clone size: once; D gene: TRBD1; V gene: TRBV5-1; CDR3 protein: CASSPDRVITEAFF; CDR3 DNA: TGCGCCAGCAGCCCTGACAGGGTGATAACTGAAGCTTTCTTT
J gene: TRBJ1-2; clone size: -; D gene: TRBD1; V gene: TRBV7-9; CDR3 protein: CASSLALGQGVNDGYTF; CDR3 DNA: TGTGCCAGCAGCTTAGCCCTAGGACAGGGGGTTAACGATGGCTACACCTTC
J gene: TRBJ2-1; clone size: -; D gene: -; V gene: TRBV9; CDR3 protein: CASSVTSSHEQFF; CDR3 DNA: TGTGCCAGCAGCGTAACTAGTTCTCATGAGCAGTTCTTC
J gene: TRBJ1-5; clone size: -; D gene: -; V gene: TRBV6-4; CDR3 protein: CASSVRVNQPQHF; CDR3 DNA: TGTGCCAGCAGTGTTCGGGTTAATCAGCCCCAGCATTTT
J gene: TRBJ2-3; clone size: once; D gene: -; V gene: TRBV21-1; CDR3 protein: CASSRLSTDTQYF; CDR3 DNA: TGTGCCAGCAGCCGACTAAGCACAGATACGCAGTATTTT
J gene: TRBJ2-7; clone size: -; D gene: -; V gene: TRBV14; CDR3 protein: CASSRELRTLNEQYF; CDR3 DNA: TGTGCCAGCAGCCGAGAACTCCGAACTCTAAACGAGCAGTACTTC
J gene: TRBJ2-1; clone size: -; D gene: TRBD1; V gene: TRBV20-1; CDR3 protein: CSASRQGLYNEQFF; CDR3 DNA: TGCAGTGCTAGTAGACAGGGCTTATACAATGAGCAGTTCTTC
J gene: TRBJ1-4; clone size: once; D gene: -; V gene: TRBV12-3/TRBV12-4; CDR3 protein: CASSLQGQRRLFF; CDR3 DNA: TGTGCCAGCAGTTTACAGGGTCAACGCCGGCTGTTTTTT
J gene: TRBJ2-7; clone size: -; D gene: TRBD1; V gene: TRBV7-9; CDR3 protein: CASSLGTGGSHEQYF; CDR3 DNA: TGTGCCAGCAGCTTGGGGACAGGGGGTTCGCACGAGCAGTACTTC
J gene: TRBJ2-1; clone size: -; D gene: -; V gene: TRBV3-1/TRBV3-2; CDR3 protein: CASSQEDSGEQFF; CDR3 DNA: TGTGCCAGCAGCCAGGAAGATTCAGGTGAGCAGTTCTTC
J gene: TRBJ1-2; clone size: -; D gene: -; V gene: TRBV30; CDR3 protein: CASQSGNYGYTF; CDR3 DNA: TGTGCCTCTCAAAGTGGCAACTATGGCTACACCTTC
J gene: TRBJ2-1; clone size: -; D gene: -; V gene: TRBV5-1; CDR3 protein: CASSRAWSSYNEQFF; CDR3 DNA: TGCGCCAGCAGCCGAGCCTGGAGCTCCTACAATGAGCAGTTCTTC
J gene: TRBJ2-3; clone size: -; D gene: -; V gene: TRBV10-3; CDR3 protein: CAISETGQRTDTQYF; CDR3 DNA: TGTGCCATCAGTGAGACAGGGCAGCGAACGGATACGCAGTATTTT
J gene: TRBJ2-3; clone size: -; D gene: -; V gene: TRBV5-8; CDR3 protein: CASSGGQSTDTQYF; CDR3 DNA: TGTGCCAGCAGCGGGGGCCAAAGCACAGATACGCAGTATTTT
J gene: TRBJ1-2; clone size: few; D gene: -; V gene: TRBV10-3; CDR3 protein: CAISPQTNYGYTF; CDR3 DNA: TGTGCCATCAGCCCACAGACTAACTATGGCTACACCTTC
J gene: TRBJ2-2; clone size: few; D gene: -; V gene: TRBV18; CDR3 protein: CASSPFKNTGELFF; CDR3 DNA: TGTGCCAGCTCACCATTTAAGAACACCGGGGAGCTGTTTTTT
J gene: TRBJ2-7; clone size: -; D gene: TRBD1; V gene: TRBV6-5; CDR3 protein: CASRSTRTGSHEQYF; CDR3 DNA: TGTGCCAGCAGAAGTACGAGGACAGGGTCCCACGAGCAGTACTTC
J gene: TRBJ2-7; clone size: -; D gene: -; V gene: TRBV3-1/TRBV3-2; CDR3 protein: CASSQGQTAYEQYF; CDR3 DNA: TGTGCCAGCAGCCAAGGGCAAACAGCCTACGAGCAGTACTTC
J gene: TRBJ1-5; clone size: -; D gene: TRBD1; V gene: TRBV6-6; CDR3 protein: CASRNTGTGYQPQHF; CDR3 DNA: TGTGCCAGCAGAAATACCGGGACAGGTTATCAGCCCCAGCATTTT
J gene: TRBJ2-7; clone size: -; D gene: TRBD1; V gene: TRBV18; CDR3 protein: CASSPSSGQGANF; CDR3 DNA: TGTGCCAGCTCCCCGAGTTCTGGACAGGGGGCGAACTTC
J gene: TRBJ2-5; clone size: -; D gene: TRBD2; V gene: TRBV3-1/TRBV3-2; CDR3 protein: CASSRTSGSNREETQYF; CDR3 DNA: TGTGCCAGCAGCCGGACTAGCGGGAGTAATCGGGAAGAGACCCAGTACTTC
J gene: TRBJ2-7; clone size: -; D gene: -; V gene: TRBV5-1; CDR3 protein: CASSLEGVRFEQYF; CDR3 DNA: TGCGCCAGCAGCTTGGAGGGGGTTCGATTCGAGCAGTACTTC
J gene: TRBJ2-1; clone size: -; D gene: TRBD2; V gene: TRBV5-4; CDR3 protein: CASRLAGGVGNEQFF; CDR3 DNA: TGTGCCAGCAGGTTAGCGGGAGGGGTAGGCAATGAGCAGTTCTTC
J gene: TRBJ2-1; clone size: -; D gene: TRBD2; V gene: TRBV5-1; CDR3 protein: CASSAPGLAGGSSYNEQFF; CDR3 DNA: TGCGCCAGCAGCGCCCCGGGACTAGCGGGAGGGAGCTCCTACAATGAGCAGTTCTTC
J gene: TRBJ1-6; clone size: -; D gene: -; V gene: TRBV5-6; CDR3 protein: CASSLWQARSPLHF; CDR3 DNA: TGTGCCAGCAGCTTGTGGCAGGCTCGGTCACCCCTCCACTTT